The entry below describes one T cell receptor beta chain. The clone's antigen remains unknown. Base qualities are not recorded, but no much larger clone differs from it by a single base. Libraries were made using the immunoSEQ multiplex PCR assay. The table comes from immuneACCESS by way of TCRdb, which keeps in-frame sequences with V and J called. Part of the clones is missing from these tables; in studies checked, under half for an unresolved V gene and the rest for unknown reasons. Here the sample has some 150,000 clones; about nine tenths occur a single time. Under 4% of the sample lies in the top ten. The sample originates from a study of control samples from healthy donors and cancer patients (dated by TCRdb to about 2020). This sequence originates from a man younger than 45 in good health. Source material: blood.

The nucleotide sequence is given as TGTGCCAGCAGCTTAGGACTAGCGGGGGGGCCCGGGGAGCTGTTTTTT. Its translation is CASSLGLAGGPGELFF. Recombination connected TRBV7-2 to TRBJ2-2; TRBD2 agrees with 14 junctional bases. From a lookup of the germline V gene, CDR1 and CDR2 are SGHTA and FQGNSA. Clipping removes 1 base from V and 6 bases from J, with 1 as the unmatched junction base count. The CDR3 contains 16 residues, cysteine and phenylalanine counted. Of all the DNA, just the CDR3 is kept, 48 bases in frame from base 1.